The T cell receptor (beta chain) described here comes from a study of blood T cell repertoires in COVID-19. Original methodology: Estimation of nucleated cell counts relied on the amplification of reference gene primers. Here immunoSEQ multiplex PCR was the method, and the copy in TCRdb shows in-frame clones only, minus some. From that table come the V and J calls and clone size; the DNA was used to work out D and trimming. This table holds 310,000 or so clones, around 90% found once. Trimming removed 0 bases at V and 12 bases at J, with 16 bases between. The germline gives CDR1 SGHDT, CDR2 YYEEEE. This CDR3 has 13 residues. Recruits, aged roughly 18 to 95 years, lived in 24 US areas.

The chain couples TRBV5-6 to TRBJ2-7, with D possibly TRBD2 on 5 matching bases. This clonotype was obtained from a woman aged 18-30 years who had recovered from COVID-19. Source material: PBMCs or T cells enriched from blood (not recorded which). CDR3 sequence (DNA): TGTGCCAGCAGCTTGGCCCCGGCTAGCTATCGGTACTTC. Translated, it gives CASSLAPASYRYF.